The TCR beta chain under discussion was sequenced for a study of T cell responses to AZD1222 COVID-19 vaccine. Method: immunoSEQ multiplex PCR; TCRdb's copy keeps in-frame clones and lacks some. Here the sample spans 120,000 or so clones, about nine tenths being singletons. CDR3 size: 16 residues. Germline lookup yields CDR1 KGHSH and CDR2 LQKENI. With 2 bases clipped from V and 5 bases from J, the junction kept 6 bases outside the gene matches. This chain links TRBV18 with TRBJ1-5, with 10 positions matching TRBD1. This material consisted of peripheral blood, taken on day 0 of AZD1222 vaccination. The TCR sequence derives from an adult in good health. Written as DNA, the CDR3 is TGTGCCAGCTCACCAGCCGGGACAGGGGTCCATCAGCCCCAGCATTTT. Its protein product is CASSPAGTGVHQPQHF.